The rows below give T cell receptor beta chains drawn from one sample of a study of T cells in localized non-small cell lung cancer. Sequenced by immunoSEQ multiplex PCR; TCRdb stores in-frame clones only, minus some. This sample has around 8,000 clones, with approximately 90% found just once. The sequences come from peripheral blood mononuclear cells, collected before any cancer treatment. These receptors all stem from a male donor at least 60 years old with stage II lung adenocarcinoma. Both conserved end residues are part of each CDR3. The D gene is left open where the match is weak. A clone size is listed for some rows: how often the clone was seen (once, few, many), or a class if it is expanded.

cdr3_nt	cdr3_aa	clone_size	v_call	j_call	d_call
TGTGCCAGCAGCTCGCAGGGGGTCTCGGGCACTGAAGCTTTCTTT	CASSSQGVSGTEAFF	.	TRBV13	TRBJ1-1	TRBD1
TGTGCCAGCAGAGGTGAAGGCTCCTACGAGCAGTACTTC	CASRGEGSYEQYF	.	TRBV5-8	TRBJ2-7	.
TGTGCCAGCAGCCGTGAGGGGGGGGCGCGGGAGACCCAGTACTTC	CASSREGGARETQYF	.	TRBV7-8	TRBJ2-5	.
TGTGCCAGCAGCTTAGTGGGGTCCCCGGGGGATACGCAGTATTTT	CASSLVGSPGDTQYF	few	TRBV11-2	TRBJ2-3	.
TGTGCCAGCACCTTTAATAGCAATCAGCCCCAGCATTTT	CASTFNSNQPQHF	few	TRBV7-9	TRBJ1-5	.
TGTGCCAGCAGTGAGGCGGGAGAGACGCCCCAGCATTTT	CASSEAGETPQHF	.	TRBV25-1	TRBJ1-5	.
TGCAGCGTTAAAGAAATCTATGGCTACACCTTC	CSVKEIYGYTF	.	TRBV29-1	TRBJ1-2	.
TGTGCCAGCAGCGAGGGACCGAACACTGAAGCTTTCTTT	CASSEGPNTEAFF	.	TRBV7-2	TRBJ1-1	.
TGTGCCAGCAGCGTTGGTCCGGACTATTTCCCCGAAAAAGAGACCCAGTACTTC	CASSVGPDYFPEKETQYF	.	TRBV5-6	TRBJ2-5	.
TGCGCCAGCAGCGTGGGGGTGGGCACAGATACGCAGTATTTT	CASSVGVGTDTQYF	.	TRBV5-1	TRBJ2-3	.
TGTGCCAGTAGTATGTTTCACCGGGACCGAAGAAACACCATATATTTT	CASSMFHRDRRNTIYF	.	TRBV19	TRBJ1-3	.
TGTGCCAGCAGCTTGTCCGGGACAGGGGAGGGGGCAGATACGCAGTATTTT	CASSLSGTGEGADTQYF	.	TRBV7-2	TRBJ2-3	TRBD1
TGTGCCAGCAGTTCACAGGTGGACACTGAAGCTTTCTTT	CASSSQVDTEAFF	.	TRBV28	TRBJ1-1	.
TGTGCCAGCTCATCTCCTGGGGGAGCCGGGGAGCTGTTTTTT	CASSSPGGAGELFF	.	TRBV18	TRBJ2-2	.
TGTGCCAGCTCACCGCCACTGGTCGGGAATGGCTACACCTTC	CASSPPLVGNGYTF	.	TRBV18	TRBJ1-2	.
TGTGCCAGCAGCCGTGGTACTGAAAACATTCAGTACTTC	CASSRGTENIQYF	.	TRBV11-2	TRBJ2-4	.
TGTGCCAGCAGCGCGCCCGGGGGCACTGAAGCTTTCTTT	CASSAPGGTEAFF	.	TRBV7-8	TRBJ1-1	.
TGCGCCAGCAGCTGGCCCCCAGGGGGCCGGGAGTCTCGCGGGGAGCTGTTTTTT	CASSWPPGGRESRGELFF	.	TRBV5-1	TRBJ2-2	TRBD1
TGTGCCAGCAGCTTGCCCGGCGGTTGGGAGACCCAGTACTTC	CASSLPGGWETQYF	once	TRBV5-4	TRBJ2-5	.
TGTGCCAGCAGTGAAGCGCGGTCCTCTGAAAAACTGTTTTTT	CASSEARSSEKLFF	once	TRBV2	TRBJ1-4	.
TGTGCCAGCAGTTCCTGGGACAGCAATCAGCCCCAGCATTTT	CASSSWDSNQPQHF	.	TRBV6-8	TRBJ1-5	.
TGTGCCAGCAGCTCCTCCGGGACAGGGGACAATGAGCAGTTCTTC	CASSSSGTGDNEQFF	.	TRBV11-3	TRBJ2-1	TRBD1
TGTGCCAGCAGCCAAGATCTTCGGACAGGAGCTAACTATGGCTACACCTTC	CASSQDLRTGANYGYTF	.	TRBV14	TRBJ1-2	TRBD1
TGCGCCAGCAGCTGGGAGACAGGGAGGCCCCAGCATTTT	CASSWETGRPQHF	.	TRBV5-1	TRBJ1-5	TRBD1
TGTGCCAGCAGTTTTGGGAGGGGGGGTACGCAGTATTTT	CASSFGRGGTQYF	once	TRBV6-6	TRBJ2-3	.
TGTGCCTGGAGGGACAGGGGGCGCCGAGAGACCCAGTACTTC	CAWRDRGRRETQYF	.	TRBV30	TRBJ2-5	TRBD1
TGTGCCTGGACACCCCAGGACCGAAACTATGGCTACACCTTC	CAWTPQDRNYGYTF	.	TRBV30	TRBJ1-2	.
TGTGCCAGCATGGGACAGGCATATAGCAATCAGCCCCAGCATTTT	CASMGQAYSNQPQHF	few	TRBV6-1	TRBJ1-5	TRBD1
TGTGCCAGCCAAGTTTATGAGAACACTGAAGCTTTCTTT	CASQVYENTEAFF	.	TRBV27	TRBJ1-1	.
TGTGCCAGTAGCGACCCATGGAATTCACCCCTCCACTTT	CASSDPWNSPLHF	.	TRBV19	TRBJ1-6	.
TGTGCCAGCAGCTTTCTAGCGACCTACGAGCAGTACTTC	CASSFLATYEQYF	few	TRBV7-2	TRBJ2-7	.
TGTGCCGTCCGACAGGGGAGTAACACCGGGGAGCTGTTTTTT	CAVRQGSNTGELFF	.	TRBV10-3	TRBJ2-2	TRBD1
TGTGCCAGCAGCTCCACCAGGGGCACTGAAGCTTTCTTT	CASSSTRGTEAFF	.	TRBV7-8	TRBJ1-1	.
TGCGCCAGCAGCACCCTGTGGGGGAATGAGCAGTTCTTC	CASSTLWGNEQFF	once	TRBV4-1	TRBJ2-1	.
TGTGCCAGCAGCACCGGACTAGCGGGGGGGTCAGGGACCGGGGAGCTGTTTTTT	CASSTGLAGGSGTGELFF	once	TRBV5-4	TRBJ2-2	TRBD2
TGTGCCAGTAGTATCGGACAGGGGGCCGGAAACACCATATATTTT	CASSIGQGAGNTIYF	.	TRBV19	TRBJ1-3	TRBD1
TGTGCCAGCAAAACACAGCTCTCTGGAAACACCATATATTTT	CASKTQLSGNTIYF	.	TRBV6-6	TRBJ1-3	.
TGTGCCAGCAGCAAAGCTTCATTCTGCCATAGCAATCAGCCCCAGCATTTT	CASSKASFCHSNQPQHF	.	TRBV21-1	TRBJ1-5	.
TGTGCCAGCAGTCCCGGGACAGGGGGCTACGAGCAGTACTTC	CASSPGTGGYEQYF	.	TRBV27	TRBJ2-7	TRBD1
TGTGCCATCAGTGTTGGACTAGCGGGGCCAAACAATGAGCAGTTCTTC	CAISVGLAGPNNEQFF	.	TRBV10-3	TRBJ2-1	TRBD2
TGTGCCAGCAGTAACATACCCCGGGGGAATGAGCAGTTCTTC	CASSNIPRGNEQFF	.	TRBV6-5	TRBJ2-1	.
TGTGCCAGTAGCAAGGGACCCGACTACGAGCAGTACTTC	CASSKGPDYEQYF	.	TRBV19	TRBJ2-7	.
TGCGCCACGGGGGGCGATTATCACCAGCCCCAGCATTTT	CATGGDYHQPQHF	.	TRBV10-1	TRBJ1-5	.
TGTGCCAGCAGTAGCTCGACAGGTTTCGTCGCGGAAGCTTTCTTT	CASSSSTGFVAEAFF	.	TRBV6-1	TRBJ1-1	.
TGTGCTAGTGGTTTGGCGGGGCTAGCGGGGGGTGTCGGGGAGCTGTTTTTT	CASGLAGLAGGVGELFF	.	TRBV12-5	TRBJ2-2	TRBD2
TGTGCCACCTCATCGGACAGGTCGAACACTGAAGCTTTCTTT	CATSSDRSNTEAFF	.	TRBV19	TRBJ1-1	TRBD1
TGTGCCTCGACAGGGGGCCTACGGAACAATGAGCAGTTCTTC	CASTGGLRNNEQFF	.	TRBV19	TRBJ2-1	TRBD1
TGTGCCAGCAGGCCGCTGACTAGCGGGGCGGCAGATACGCAGTATTTT	CASRPLTSGAADTQYF	once	TRBV7-9	TRBJ2-3	TRBD2
TGTGCCAGCAGTTGGGACAGTTATGGCTACACCTTC	CASSWDSYGYTF	.	TRBV7-2	TRBJ1-2	TRBD1
TGTGCCAGCAGTTACTCGACCCAGGGGGCTACTGAAGCTTTCTTT	CASSYSTQGATEAFF	.	TRBV6-5	TRBJ1-1	TRBD1
TGCGCCAGCAGCCTCCAGGAATCAGGAATAACTGAAGCTTTCTTT	CASSLQESGITEAFF	.	TRBV4-1	TRBJ1-1	.
TGTGCCAGCAGCTCCTTTGCGAGCGGGGCCCTTTTCGAGCAGTACTTC	CASSSFASGALFEQYF	.	TRBV7-2	TRBJ2-7	TRBD2
TGTGCCAGCAGCAAGCCTACAGGGGGATTTGAAAAACTGTTTTTT	CASSKPTGGFEKLFF	.	TRBV11-2	TRBJ1-4	TRBD1
TGTGCCAGCAGTCGGGACAGGGGTTATAATTCACCCCTCCACTTT	CASSRDRGYNSPLHF	.	TRBV2	TRBJ1-6	TRBD1
TGTGCCAGCAGCTCAGGGACAGTTGATTCACCCCTCCACTTT	CASSSGTVDSPLHF	.	TRBV11-2	TRBJ1-6	TRBD1
TGTGCCAGCAGCCCGGTTGGGGGGAATACGCAGTATTTT	CASSPVGGNTQYF	.	TRBV7-2	TRBJ2-3	.
TGTGCCACCGCGAGGGCAGGGGGCTTACCCTACGAGCAGTACTTC	CATARAGGLPYEQYF	.	TRBV6-5	TRBJ2-7	TRBD1
TGTGCCAGTAGTATACCGGGGGGTTTCAGCAATCAGCCCCAGCATTTT	CASSIPGGFSNQPQHF	.	TRBV19	TRBJ1-5	.
TGTGCCAGTAGTCCTACTAGCGGGGGGGTCCTGGTCCACGAGCAGTACTTC	CASSPTSGGVLVHEQYF	.	TRBV19	TRBJ2-7	TRBD2
TGCGCCAGCAGCTTATGGGGCGCCGGGGAGACCCAGTACTTC	CASSLWGAGETQYF	.	TRBV5-1	TRBJ2-5	.